This T cell receptor (beta chain) was sequenced in a study of cytomegalovirus exposure and HLA in healthy donors. Study-level findings and limits: Across donors, sequencing depth was assumed by presence/absence analyses to be roughly uniform. For TCR beta chains, V- and J-gene trimming was later linked to a missense DCLRE1C variant. The study reported that TCR beta sequences accurately predicted HLA-A and HLA-B alleles in most subjects.

The CDR3 runs 13 residues. Germline CDR1 is GTSNPN and CDR2 is SVGIG (reference sequence). Trimming cost V 4 bases and J 5 bases, with 14 bases left between them. Both 60 Vbeta primers and 13 Jbeta primers went into the PCR. Method: immunoSEQ multiplex PCR; TCRdb's copy keeps in-frame clones and lacks some. Of tens of thousands of clones listed, 79% were seen once; the top ten hold under 15%. Concerning this clone itself: Its target is unknown.

This chain links TRBV30 with TRBJ1-2; no definite D call. Sequencing was done on a sample of PBMCs. The clonotype comes from a woman in her thirties or forties in good health and CMV-seropositive. The CDR3 coding sequence is TGTGCCTGGAAGGATACGGAGGCTTATGGCTACACCTTC. Protein sequence: CAWKDTEAYGYTF.